The clone carrying this TCR beta chain came up once. Trimming took 4 bases from V and 2 from J; bases not matched to a gene: 5. The germline V gene has CDR1 SGHRS and CDR2 YFSETQ. The length of the CDR3 is 15 residues. The sample is drawn from a study of blood T cell repertoires in COVID-19. About the research overall: Donors in the United States, Italy and Spain gave samples during acute or convalescent COVID-19. T cells, B-cell-depleted T cells, or PBMCs supplied cDNA or gDNA.

Some clones are missing from TCRdb's copy, which holds only in-frame ones; the method was immunoSEQ multiplex PCR. The table shows some 29,000 clones, with roughly 88% occurring only once. Material for sequencing was peripheral blood. The receptor was derived from a man aged 65 to 79 with active or convalescent COVID-19. The chain employs TRBV5-1 and TRBJ2-3; 9 bases match TRBD1. The CDR3 DNA follows: TGCGCCAGCAGCCTTGGACAGGGGAACACAGATACGCAGTATTTT. This codes for CASSLGQGNTDTQYF.